Following are 21 T cell receptor beta chains from one sample sequenced in a study of regulatory T cells in long-lasting Graves disease. Regarding time point: newly diagnosed GD, antithyroid drugs for less than 3 months. After RNA was extracted from PBMCs, the TCR library was made from it. Researchers made TCR beta libraries by using iRepertoire HTBI primers and running Arm-PCR on CDR3 regions. In TCRdb, the multiplex PCR reads were re-called with MiXCR into one record per CDR3 protein. The repertoire holds hundreds of thousands of distinct CDR3 sequences, with 16% as singletons. These data were also filed under a second study, of T cells in Graves' hyperthyroidism and ophthalmopathy.

Specimen: peripheral blood mononuclear cells (PBMCs), collected at new diagnosis, from a patient treated with antithyroid drugs. All receptors derive from a man aged 40-49 years with Graves disease.

This clonotype was recorded many times. The CDR3 spells CASSLGLGGTDTQYF. The CDR3 DNA reads as TGTGCCAGCAGCCTAGGACTGGGGGGCACAGATACGCAGTATTTT. The V and J genes are TRBV12-3 or TRBV12-4 and TRBJ2-3; the D gene could be TRBD1 or TRBD2 (5 bases each). CDR3 length: 15 amino acids. With 6 bases removed from V and 1 base from J, the gap between germline ends came to 14 bases.

This clonotype was counted ten times or more. J is TRBJ2-3 and V is TRBV19, with 8 bases identical to TRBD2. CDR3 length: 15 residues. Germline-derived CDR1 and CDR2 are LNHDA and SQIVND (reference sequence). Losses at the gene ends were 5 bases for V and 2 bases for J; bases not matched to a gene: 6. CDR3 protein: CASSFVGGDTDTQYF. The CDR3, as DNA: TGTGCCAGTAGTTTCGTCGGGGGGGACACAGATACGCAGTATTTT.

This clonotype is classed as medium-sized. This rearrangement joins TRBV6-1 to TRBJ2-2; TRBD1 matches 8 bases. Germline V CDR1 and CDR2: MNHNS, SASEGT. The junction had 5 bases not matched to a gene; V was cut back by 6 bases and J by 5 bases. The CDR3 totals 14 residues. The CDR3 coding sequence is TGTGCCAGCAGGGAGACAGGGGAAACCGGGGAGCTGTTTTTT. This translates into CASRETGETGELFF.

This clonotype came up many times. This sequence joins TRBV12-3 or TRBV12-4 and TRBJ1-5; D uncertain. Trimming took off 3 bases at V and 11 bases at J, with 14 bases between the two ends. CDR3 length: 13 residues. As DNA, the CDR3 is TGTGCCAGCAGTTTTACCGCGGGGTCATCCCAGCATTTT. This encodes CASSFTAGSSQHF.

On this clonotype: A single base separates this from a much larger clone, so it may be a read error. This chain joins TRBV5-1 and TRBJ2-7; D is uncertain. The germline V gene encodes CDR1 SGHRS and CDR2 YFSETQ. The CDR3 consists of 15 residues. The CDR3 region has the DNA TGTGCCAGCAACCAGACGACGTCCAGCTCCTACGAGCAGTACTTC. Translating gives CASNQTTSSSYEQYF.

This clonotype turned up a few times. This chain connects TRBV6-1 to TRBJ2-5, with TRBD1 matching over 9 bases. The CDR3 covers 18 residues. Trimming took 7 bases from V and 3 from J; bases not matched to a gene: 18. The germline V gene encodes CDR1 MNHNS and CDR2 SASEGT. CDR3 sequence reads: CASKDAVRGQGTEETQYF. DNA for the CDR3: TGTGCCAGCAAAGACGCAGTTAGGGGACAGGGTACGGAAGAGACCCAGTACTTC.

This clonotype was seen more than once but under ten times. This chain joins TRBV20-1 and TRBJ1-1; D possibly corresponds to TRBD1 (5 bases). The CDR3 covers 13 residues. The V gene lost 6 bases and the J gene lost 4 bases, with 15 bases spanning the gap. Per germline, CDR1 DFQATT and CDR2 SNEGSKA (reference sequence). CDR3 sequence reads: CSAVNLGGTEAFF. CDR3 in DNA: TGCAGTGCCGTAAATTTGGGGGGCACTGAAGCTTTCTTT.

This clonotype was detected many times. This chain links TRBV11-2 with TRBJ2-7, with 8 bases fitting TRBD1. The germline V gene has CDR1 SGHAT and CDR2 FQNNGV. The CDR3 is made up of 15 amino acids. J was trimmed by 4 bases and V by 5 bases; bases with no gene match: 10. The CDR3 sequence is CASSRYDRGNYEQYF. The CDR3 coding sequence is TGTGCCAGCAGCCGTTACGACAGGGGAAATTACGAGCAGTACTTC.

There are many counts of this clonotype. V is TRBV28 and J is TRBJ2-7; D is perhaps TRBD1 (6 bases). V was cut by 6 bases and J by 4 bases, with 16 bases left in between. From germline, CDR1 is MDHEN and CDR2 SYDVKM. The CDR3 sequence is 14 residues long. The DNA for the CDR3 is TGTGCCAGCAGCTACCCGGGACACCAGTACGAGCAGTACTTC. Translated: CASSYPGHQYEQYF.

This clonotype was seen ten or more times. This chain connects TRBV9 to TRBJ2-3; 11 bases are a match to TRBD2. Germline assignment: CDR1 SGDLS and CDR2 YYNGEE. V lost 0 bases to trimming and J lost 5 bases; unmatched junction nucleotides: 5. This CDR3 has 16 residues. CDR3 in amino acids: CASSVAVTSGGDTQYF. The CDR3 nucleotides read TGTGCCAGCAGCGTAGCTGTCACTAGCGGGGGAGATACGCAGTATTTT.

To note about this clonotype: This clone may be a read error of a much larger clone one base away. The CDR3 coding sequence is TGTGCCAGCAGTTTAGGTGGGGGCCGGTTTTCAGATACGCAGTATTTT. Protein: CASSLGGGRFSDTQYF. The chain joins TRBV27 to TRBJ2-3, with D possibly being TRBD1 (6 bases). Germline V CDR1 and CDR2: MNHEY, SMNVEV (reference sequence). This CDR3 is built from 16 residues. V was shortened by 2 bases and J by 4 bases, with 16 bases between the two germline ends.

This clonotype was observed many times. This chain uses TRBV28 with TRBJ2-5; a possible D gene is TRBD1 (5 bases). V gave up 2 bases and J gave up 3 bases, with 7 bases separating them. CDR3 length equals 13 residues. The germline CDR1 and CDR2 sequences are MDHEN and SYDVKM. The CDR3 reads CASSLPGKETQYF. The CDR3, as DNA: TGTGCCAGCAGTTTACCAGGGAAAGAGACCCAGTACTTC.

Many counts were recorded for this clonotype. The chain joins TRBV4-3 to TRBJ2-7; 12 nucleotides match TRBD2. Unmatched junction bases numbered 7, after V lost 1 base and J lost 0 bases. CDR1 and CDR2 from the germline V gene are LGHNA and YSLEER. The CDR3 has 18 amino acids. DNA for the CDR3: TGCGCCAGCAGCCAAGGACTAGCGGGGGCTCACATCTCCTACGAGCAGTACTTC. As protein: CASSQGLAGAHISYEQYF.

This clonotype was seen a handful of times. The V and J genes are TRBV7-2 and TRBJ2-2; the match to TRBD2 covers 11 bases. The germline CDR1 and CDR2 sequences are SGHTA and FQGNSA. This CDR3 has 16 amino acids. V lost 0 bases to trimming and J lost 4 bases; unmatched junction nucleotides: 1. CDR3 protein: CASSLATSGTTGELFF. DNA for the CDR3: TGTGCCAGCAGCTTAGCGACTAGCGGGACCACCGGGGAGCTGTTTTTT. The full variable domain, in which reference TRBV7-2 and TRBJ2-2 provide the parts outside the CDR3, is GAGVSQSPSNKVTEKGKDVELRCDPISGHTALYWYRQSLGQGLEFLIYFQGNSAPDKSGLPSDRFSAERTGGSVSTLTIQRTQQEDSAVYLCASSLATSGTTGELFFGEGSRLTVL.

This clonotype was counted ten times or more. V and J are TRBV20-1 and TRBJ2-7; 8 positions match TRBD1. There are 12 residues in the CDR3. The J segment lost 5 bases and the V segment lost 6 bases, leaving 6 bases of the junction unmatched. Germline values: CDR1 DFQATT, CDR2 SNEGSKA (reference sequence). The CDR3 DNA reads TGCAGTGCGACCGACAGGGGAGACGAGCAGTACTTC. Protein: CSATDRGDEQYF.

This clonotype was detected many times. V gene TRBV12-3 or TRBV12-4 combines with J gene TRBJ1-5; a possible D gene is TRBD1 (5 bases). The ends were cut back, 6 bases at V and 1 base at J, with 10 bases in the middle. The length of the CDR3 is 14 residues. CDR3 sequence reads: CASRAGLSNQPQHF. The CDR3 DNA is TGTGCCAGCAGGGCGGGACTCAGCAATCAGCCCCAGCATTTT.

A few counts support this clonotype. This chain links TRBV29-1 with TRBJ2-5; D uncertain. Germline assignment: CDR1 SQVTM and CDR2 ANQGSEA. The length of the CDR3 is 14 residues. The V gene lost 0 bases and the J gene lost 5 bases, with 13 bases spanning the gap. The chain's CDR3 is CSVEDRAYWETQYF. In DNA form, the CDR3 reads TGCAGCGTTGAAGATAGGGCTTATTGGGAGACCCAGTACTTC. Full variable domain (missing parts from reference TRBV29-1 and TRBJ2-5): SAVISQKPSRDICQRGTSLTIQCQVDSQVTMMFWYRQQPGQSLTLIATANQGSEATYESGFVIDKFPISRPNLTFSTLTVSNMSPEDSSIYLCSVEDRAYWETQYFGPGTRLLVL.

The V gene is TRBV4-3, the J gene TRBJ2-2, with D perhaps TRBD1 (5 bases). CDR3 length equals 16 residues. V was shortened by 0 bases and J by 7 bases, with 15 bases between the two germline ends. CDR1 and CDR2 (germline): LGHNA, YSLEER. The CDR3 spells CASSQDRAGHVGELFF. CDR3 DNA sequence: TGCGCCAGCAGCCAAGATCGGGCAGGGCACGTCGGGGAGCTGTTTTTT.

This clonotype was picked up many times. The V gene is TRBV12-3 or TRBV12-4, the J gene TRBJ2-3, with D possibly TRBD1 on 6 matching bases. Trimming took 1 base from V and 0 from J, leaving 11 bases between them. The CDR3 runs to 16 residues. CDR3 coding DNA: TGTGCCAGCAGTTTAGGTCGGACAGAAAGCACAGATACGCAGTATTTT. Translation gives CASSLGRTESTDTQYF.

This clonotype has at least ten counts. This chain connects TRBV10-3 to TRBJ1-2, with 8 nucleotides matching TRBD1. The trim removed 4 bases at V and 8 bases at J, leaving 15 bases unmatched. The germline V gene has CDR1 ENHRY and CDR2 SYGVKD. The CDR3 loop spans 16 amino acids. The CDR3 nucleotides read TGTGCCATCAGTGTGGCGGACAGGGCCTCGTCGGGAGGCTACACCTTC. Its translation: CAISVADRASSGGYTF.

This clonotype was seen ten or more times. The chain combines TRBV9 with TRBJ2-7, with TRBD1 matching over 9 bases. CDR3 size: 15 residues. Germline CDR1 reads SGDLS; CDR2 reads YYNGEE. The trim removed 4 bases at V and 3 bases at J, leaving 8 bases unmatched. The CDR3 sequence: CASSSDGTGFYEQYF. As DNA, the CDR3 is TGTGCCAGCAGCTCAGATGGGACAGGGTTCTACGAGCAGTACTTC.